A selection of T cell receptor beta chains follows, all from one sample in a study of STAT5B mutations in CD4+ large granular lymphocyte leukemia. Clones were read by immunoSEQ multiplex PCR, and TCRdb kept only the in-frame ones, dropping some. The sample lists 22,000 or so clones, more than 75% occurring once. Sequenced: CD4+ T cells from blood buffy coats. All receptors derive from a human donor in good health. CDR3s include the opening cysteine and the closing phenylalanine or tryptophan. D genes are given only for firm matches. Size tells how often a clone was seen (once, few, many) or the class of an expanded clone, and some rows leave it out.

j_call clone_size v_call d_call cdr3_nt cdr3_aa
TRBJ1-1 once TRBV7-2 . TGTGCCAGCAGCTCGGGAGGAAGGCTTGGGAACACTGAAGCTTTCTTT CASSSGGRLGNTEAFF
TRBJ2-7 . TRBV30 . TGTGCCTGGAGTGTACGCGGGCACGAGCAGTACTTC CAWSVRGHEQYF
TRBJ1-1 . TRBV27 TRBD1 TGTGCCAGCAGCATACAGGGGGCTGCTGAAGCTTTCTTT CASSIQGAAEAFF
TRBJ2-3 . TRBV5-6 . TGTGCCAGCAGCTTTGGGGGAACTAGCACAGATACGCAGTATTTT CASSFGGTSTDTQYF
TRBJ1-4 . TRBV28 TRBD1 TGTGCCAGCAGTTTATACCCACTGGGAATTACAGGGGTGTGGGAAAAACTGTTTTTT CASSLYPLGITGVWEKLFF
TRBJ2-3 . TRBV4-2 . TGTGCCAGCAGCCAAGCTAGCCAACGGGGAAGTAGCACAGATACGCAGTATTTT CASSQASQRGSSTDTQYF
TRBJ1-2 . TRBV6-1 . TGTGCCAGCAGTCCCCTCGGGGGATTACATGGCTACACCTTC CASSPLGGLHGYTF
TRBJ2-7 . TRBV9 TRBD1 TGTGCCAGCAGCGTTGGGACAGGGGTTGGAGAGCAGTACTTC CASSVGTGVGEQYF
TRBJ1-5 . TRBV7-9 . TGTGCCAGCAGCTCGGACATAAGCAATCAGCCCCAGCATTTT CASSSDISNQPQHF
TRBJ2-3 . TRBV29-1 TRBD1 TGCAGCGGCCGGGACAGGGGGCGGGATACGCAGTATTTT CSGRDRGRDTQYF
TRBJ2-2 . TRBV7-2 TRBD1 TGTGCCAGCAGCCCGGGACAGGCGATCGCCGGGGAGCTGTTTTTT CASSPGQAIAGELFF
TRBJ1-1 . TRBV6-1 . TGTGCCAGCAGTGTAGGGGTTATGAACACTGAAGCTTTCTTT CASSVGVMNTEAFF
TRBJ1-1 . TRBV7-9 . TGTGCCAGCAGTCTAGGATACCAGAACACTGAAGCTTTCTTT CASSLGYQNTEAFF
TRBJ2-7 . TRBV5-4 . TGTGCCAGCAGCTTGGACAGGCGATACGAGCAGTACTTC CASSLDRRYEQYF
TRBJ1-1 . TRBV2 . TGTGCCAGCAGGCTCACAGGGTTGAACACTGAAGCTTTCTTT CASRLTGLNTEAFF
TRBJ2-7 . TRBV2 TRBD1 TGTGCCAGCAGTTCGCAGGGGGCGAGCTCCTACGAGCAGTACTTC CASSSQGASSYEQYF
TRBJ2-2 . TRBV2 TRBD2 TGTGCCAGCAGTAGTGGGCGCGGGGGGAACACCGGGGAGCTGTTTTTT CASSSGRGGNTGELFF
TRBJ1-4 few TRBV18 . TGTGCCAGTTCCCGGGGGCGCGATGAAAAACTGTTTTTT CASSRGRDEKLFF
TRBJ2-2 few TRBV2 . TGTGCCAGCAGTAGGGAACGTAACGCCGGGGAGCTGTTTTTT CASSRERNAGELFF
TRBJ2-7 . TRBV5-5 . TGTGCCAGCAGTTCCAGGGTTTACGAGCAGTACTTC CASSSRVYEQYF
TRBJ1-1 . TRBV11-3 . TGTGCCAGCAGCAGGGACACAAACACTGAAGCTTTCTTT CASSRDTNTEAFF
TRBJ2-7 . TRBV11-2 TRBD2 TGTGCCAGCAGCCCCCTGGGATTTAGGCGGGGGAACTCCTACGAGCAGTACTTC CASSPLGFRRGNSYEQYF
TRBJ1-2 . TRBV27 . TGTGCCAGCAGTTTAAGGGAGGGATATGGCTACACCTTC CASSLREGYGYTF
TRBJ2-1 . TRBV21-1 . TGTGCCAGCAGCAATGTCCCGTTCCCCTCCTACAATGAGCAGTTCTTC CASSNVPFPSYNEQFF
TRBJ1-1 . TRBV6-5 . TGTGCCAGCGAGGGGGGGACACCGAACACTGAAGCTTTCTTT CASEGGTPNTEAFF
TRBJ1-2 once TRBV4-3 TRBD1 TGCGCCAGCAGCGTGGGGACAGGCGAGTATGGCTACACCTTC CASSVGTGEYGYTF
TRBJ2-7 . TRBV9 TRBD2 TGTGCCAGCAGCGTGGAGGCTAGCGGGGGATACGAGCAGTACTTC CASSVEASGGYEQYF
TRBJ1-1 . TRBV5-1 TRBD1 TGCGCCAGCAGCGTGACAGGGGCGGTGACTGAAGCTTTCTTT CASSVTGAVTEAFF
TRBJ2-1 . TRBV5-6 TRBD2 TGTGCCAGCAGCTTACCGGGACTAGCGGGGGGTGGCTACAATGAGCAGTTCTTC CASSLPGLAGGGYNEQFF
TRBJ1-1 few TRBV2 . TGTGCCTCGTTATGGAGCGAAAACACTGAAGCTTTCTTT CASLWSENTEAFF
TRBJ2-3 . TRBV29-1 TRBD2 TGCAGCGTTGGGACCCCGGCCCTAGCGGGGGGGATCCGCACAGATACGCAGTATTTT CSVGTPALAGGIRTDTQYF
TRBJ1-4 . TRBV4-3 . TGCGCCAGCAGCCAAGAGGGAGGACGAGTTAATGAAAAACTGTTTTTT CASSQEGGRVNEKLFF
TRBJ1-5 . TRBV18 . TGTGCCAGCTCACCAGACAATCAGCCCCAGCATTTT CASSPDNQPQHF
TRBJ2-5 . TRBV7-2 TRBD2 TGTGCCAGCAGCTCCCTAGCGGGGGGCCTGCAAGAGACCCAGTACTTC CASSSLAGGLQETQYF
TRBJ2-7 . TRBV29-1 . TGCAGCGTTGTGTGGCCGGGGGGCGTGGGCGAGCAGTACTTC CSVVWPGGVGEQYF
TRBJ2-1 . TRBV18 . TGTGCCAGCTCCGACAGTAGCTCCTACAATGAGCAGTTCTTC CASSDSSSYNEQFF
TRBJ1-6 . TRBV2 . TGTGCCAGCAGTGTGTTCGGGAATGGTTCACCCCTCCACTTT CASSVFGNGSPLHF
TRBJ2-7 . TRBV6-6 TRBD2 TGTGCCAGCAGTTACTCGGCTAGCGGGAGTCCGTACTTC CASSYSASGSPYF
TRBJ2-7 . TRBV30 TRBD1 TGTGCCTGGAGCCCCGGGACAGGGGCTCGCGAGCAGTACTTC CAWSPGTGAREQYF
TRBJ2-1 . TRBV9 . TGTGCCAGCAGCTTAGGAGGGACTGGCTACAATGAGCAGTTCTTC CASSLGGTGYNEQFF
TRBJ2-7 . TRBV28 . TGTGCCAGCAGTTTTTCATCGGGACGGCTCTACGAGCAGTACTTC CASSFSSGRLYEQYF
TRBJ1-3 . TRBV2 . TGTGCCAGCAGCGCTCAGGGAATTCAAGGAAACACCATATATTTT CASSAQGIQGNTIYF
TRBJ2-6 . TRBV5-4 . TGTGCCAGCAGCCGGCTCGGGGACTCTGGGGCCAACGTCCTGACTTTC CASSRLGDSGANVLTF
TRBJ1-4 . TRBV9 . TGTGCCAGCAGCGCACAGGGTCGGAAGGGAGAAAAACTGTTTTTT CASSAQGRKGEKLFF
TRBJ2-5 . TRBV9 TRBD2 TGTGCCAGCAGCGGGCTAGCGGGGGGAGAGACCCAGTACTTC CASSGLAGGETQYF
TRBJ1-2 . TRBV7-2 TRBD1 TGTGCCAGCAGCTTAGGGGGGCAAGGGGGCAGGGGCTACACCTTC CASSLGGQGGRGYTF
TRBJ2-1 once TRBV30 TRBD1 TGTGCCTGGAGTGGACAGGGTTACAATGAGCAGTTCTTC CAWSGQGYNEQFF
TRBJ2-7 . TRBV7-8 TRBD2 TGTGCCAGCAGCTTATCGGCTAGCGGGAGGGGCGAGCAGTACTTC CASSLSASGRGEQYF
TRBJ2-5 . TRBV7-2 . TGTGCCAGCAGCTTAGGTGGGACCGACCGACAGACCCAGTACTTC CASSLGGTDRQTQYF
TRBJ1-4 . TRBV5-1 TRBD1 TGCGCCAGCAGCTTCGGACAGGGAAATGAAAAACTGTTTTTT CASSFGQGNEKLFF
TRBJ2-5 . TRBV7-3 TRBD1 TGTGCCAGCAGCGCCGGACAGGGGGCGGGGGAGACCCAGTACTTC CASSAGQGAGETQYF
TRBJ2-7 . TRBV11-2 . TGTGCCAGCAGCGTATCGACGGGCCCCTACGAGCAGTACTTC CASSVSTGPYEQYF
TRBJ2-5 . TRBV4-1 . TGCGCCAGCAGCCAATTACCTGACAGCCAAAAGGAGACCCAGTACTTC CASSQLPDSQKETQYF